In its sample, the clone carrying this T cell receptor (beta chain) was seen many times. Its target is not known. The sample originates from a study of CD8 T cells in ankylosing spondylitis. The study, taken as a whole, reports: Disease-associated clonotypes exhibited CD8+ identity and were relatively infrequent in peripheral blood. A TCR beta motif made of eight highly homologous variants seemed typical of ankylosing spondylitis blood. As reported, disease-linked clones showed significant enrichment in matched ankylosing spondylitis synovial fluid.

Making use of molecular barcodes, quantitative 5'-RACE generated TCR beta libraries. One entry per CDR3 protein results from TCRdb running MiXCR on the 5' RACE reads. The sample yields some 200,000 distinct CDR3 sequences, roughly 13% seen once. Germline CDR1 ENHRY, CDR2 SYGVKD. V was shortened by 0 bases and J by 5 bases, with 16 bases between the two germline ends. This CDR3 is built from 16 residues. Sample: blood, either unsorted or a sorted T cell fraction (not recorded which). The V and J genes are TRBV10-3 and TRBJ1-2; D unresolved. The sequence was collected from a male donor with ankylosing spondylitis or in good health (not recorded which). The CDR3 spells CAISESWTSELYGYTF. CDR3 sequence (DNA): TGTGCCATCAGTGAGTCGTGGACGTCGGAGTTATATGGCTACACCTTC.